This T cell receptor beta chain came from a study of blood T cell repertoires in COVID-19. On the study more broadly: Researchers got acute and convalescent COVID-19 samples from the United States, Italy and Spain. Sources were T cells, B-cell-depleted T cells, or PBMCs; the material itself was cDNA or gDNA.

The authors' processing: Nucleated cell number was recorded as an estimate derived from reference gene primer amplification. Clones were sequenced by immunoSEQ multiplex PCR, and TCRdb holds only the in-frame ones, with some missing. V, J and clone size are those of that table, while D and trimming were read from the DNA. This table holds 200,000 or so clones, around 81% found once. The specimen was peripheral blood. The source of this sequence is a woman between 65 and 79 years old with acute or convalescent COVID-19.

The CDR3 DNA follows: TGCGCCAGCAGCTGGGGACTACCCGGAGGAGCCGGGGAGCTGTTTTTT. This translates into CASSWGLPGGAGELFF. The chain links TRBV5-1 to TRBJ2-2, with 7 positions matching TRBD2. The ends lost 3 bases at V and 6 bases at J; junction bases unmatched: 11. Germline V gene data show CDR1 as SGHRS and CDR2 as YFSETQ. The CDR3 consists of 16 residues.